The 9 T cell receptor beta chains below all came from one sample that was sequenced in a study of blood T cell repertoires in COVID-19. Data came from immunoSEQ multiplex PCR; TCRdb stores just in-frame clones and leaves some out. Of 200,000 or so clones listed, 75% to 90% are singletons. The sample consisted of PBMCs or T cells enriched from blood (not recorded which). The receptors were sampled from a woman aged 40 to 50 with acute COVID-19.

This clone was recorded once. V gene TRBV21-1 combines with J gene TRBJ1-2. TRBV21-1 is given as a pseudogene. The CDR3 totals 15 residues. The CDR3, as DNA: TGTGCCAGCAGCAAAGAATTCGGGGGTGGGGATGGCTACACCTTC. Amino acid sequence: CASSKEFGGGDGYTF.

The chain combines TRBV7-9 with TRBJ2-6, with a weak D call TRBD2 (6 bases). The CDR3 covers 18 residues. The germline CDR1 and CDR2 sequences are SEHNR and FQNEAQ (reference sequence). The V gene lost 4 bases and the J gene lost 1 base, with 17 bases spanning the gap. In nucleotides, the CDR3 is TGTGCCAGCAGCTCCGGGACTCATTCACTATCTGGGGCCAACGTCCTGACTTTC. Amino acids: CASSSGTHSLSGANVLTF. The whole variable domain, filled in from reference TRBV7-9 and TRBJ2-6, reads DTGVSQNPRHKITKRGQNVTFRCDPISEHNRLYWYRQTLGQGPEFLTYFQNEAQLEKSRLLSDRFSAERPKGSFSTLEIQRTEQGDSAMYLCASSSGTHSLSGANVLTFGAGSRLTVL.

The chain carries TRBV4-3 and TRBJ2-6, with 9 bases matching TRBD1. The CDR3 is 17 amino acids. Looked up from germline, CDR1 is LGHNA and CDR2 is YSLEER. Losses at the gene ends were 4 bases for V and 0 bases for J; bases not matched to a gene: 4. CDR3 in DNA: TGCGCCAGCAGCCCGACAGGGGGGCTCTCTGGGGCCAACGTCCTGACTTTC. Residues: CASSPTGGLSGANVLTF.

This clone occurred once. This chain connects TRBV14 to TRBJ1-1; D call uncertain. The V end lost 3 bases, the J end lost 0 bases, and 11 bases lay between the germline ends. The V gene's germline CDR1 is SGHDN and CDR2 FVKESK. CDR3 size: 15 residues. CDR3 protein: CASSQGPNLNTEAFF. The CDR3, as DNA: TGTGCCAGCAGCCAGGGCCCGAATTTGAACACTGAAGCTTTCTTT.

CDR3 sequence reads: CASSQDPLGGTSNQPQHF. In nucleotides, the CDR3 is TGCGCCAGCAGCCAAGATCCCCTAGGGGGAACCAGCAATCAGCCCCAGCATTTT. This sequence joins TRBV4-1 and TRBJ1-5; possible D gene TRBD1, 6 bases. Trimming removed 0 bases at V and 1 base at J, with 16 bases between. This CDR3 region has 18 residues. In germline, CDR1 is MGHRA, CDR2 YSYEKL.

The chain combines TRBV7-2 with TRBJ1-2, with a tentative D call TRBD1 (6 bases). The length of the CDR3 is 17 residues. V was clipped by 1 base and J by 8 bases, with 23 bases between them. Germline CDR1 reads SGHTA; CDR2 reads FQGNSA. CDR3 sequence (DNA): TGTGCCAGCAGCTTAGAGGGATACAGGGTTATAGGTGGGGGCTACACCTTC. It translates to CASSLEGYRVIGGGYTF.

The V and J genes are TRBV3-1 (or the pseudogene TRBV3-2) and TRBJ2-3; 14 positions match TRBD2. Germline CDR1 reads LGHDT; CDR2 reads YNNKEL (reference sequence). This CDR3 has 17 amino acids. J lost 0 bases, V lost 4 bases, and 3 bases had no gene match. The CDR3 region is CASSRGLAGASTDTQYF. The CDR3 DNA reads TGTGCCAGCAGCCGGGGACTAGCGGGGGCTAGCACAGATACGCAGTATTTT.

This chain joins TRBV7-3 and TRBJ2-1; 10 bases fit TRBD2. V lost 1 base to trimming and J lost 8 bases; unmatched junction nucleotides: 5. The CDR3 has 15 residues. Germline-derived CDR1 and CDR2 are SGHTA and FQGTGA. CDR3 sequence (DNA): TGTGCCAGCAGCTTAAGCCTAGCGGGGGATGATGAGCAGTTCTTC. This gives the protein CASSLSLAGDDEQFF.

The chain uses TRBV13 and TRBJ2-7, with 7 bases fitting TRBD1. The V segment lost 0 bases and the J segment 1 base; nucleotides outside the gene matches: 0. There are 14 residues in the CDR3. Looked up from germline, CDR1 is PRHDT and CDR2 is FYEKMQ (reference sequence). The CDR3 protein is CASSLGGQSYEQYV. In DNA, the CDR3 is TGTGCCAGCAGCTTAGGGGGACAGTCCTACGAGCAGTACGTC.